This TCR beta chain emerged from a study of T cells in Graves' hyperthyroidism and ophthalmopathy. Study-level points and caveats: Classification by a 13 V-J model distinguished ophthalmopathy from stable hyperthyroidism. With a median lead of about six months before onset, the model predicted ophthalmopathy.

In the ophthalmopathy cohort, Clinical Activity Score was at least 3, NOSPECS grade at least 4, and duration under 3 months. Amplification of TCR beta CDR3 regions used RNA as the template. When the TCR CDR3 underwent first-round RT-PCR, the HTBI primer set was used. One entry per CDR3 protein, called by TCRdb with MiXCR from the multiplex PCR reads. The sample lists around 620,000 distinct CDR3 sequences, approximately 14% seen once, with roughly 7% in the top ten. The trim removed 3 bases at V and 4 bases at J, leaving 8 bases unmatched. Germline values: CDR1 KGHSH, CDR2 LQKENI. This CDR3 is 16 amino acids long. This clonotype was counted between two and nine times. The target antigen is unknown.

The chain joins TRBV18 to TRBJ1-4; 7 bases line up with TRBD1. Sequencing was performed on blood. The receptor comes from a woman aged 18-29 years with Graves' ophthalmopathy. The CDR3 nucleotides read TGTGCCAGCTCACCCTCCGGACAGGCGTTTAATGAAAAACTGTTTTTT. Its protein product is CASSPSGQAFNEKLFF.